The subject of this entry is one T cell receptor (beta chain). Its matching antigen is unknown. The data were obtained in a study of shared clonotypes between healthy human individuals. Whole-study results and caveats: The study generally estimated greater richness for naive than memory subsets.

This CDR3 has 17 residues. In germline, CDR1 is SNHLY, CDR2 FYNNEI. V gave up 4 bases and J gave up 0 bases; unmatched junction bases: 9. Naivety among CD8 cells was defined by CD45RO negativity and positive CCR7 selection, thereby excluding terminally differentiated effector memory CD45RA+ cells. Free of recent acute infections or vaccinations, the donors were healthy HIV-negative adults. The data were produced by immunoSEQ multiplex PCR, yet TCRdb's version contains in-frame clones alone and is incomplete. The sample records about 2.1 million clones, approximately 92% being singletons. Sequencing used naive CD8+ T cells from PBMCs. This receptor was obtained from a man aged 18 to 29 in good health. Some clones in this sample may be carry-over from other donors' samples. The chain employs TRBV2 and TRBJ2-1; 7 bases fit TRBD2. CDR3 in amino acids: CASSVGGLVDSYNEQFF. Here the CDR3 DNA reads TGTGCCAGCAGTGTAGGAGGACTAGTTGACTCCTACAATGAGCAGTTCTTC.